This is a list of T cell receptor beta chains from one sample in a study of CD8 T cells in Susac syndrome. TCRdb used MiXCR to reprocess the immunoSEQ multiplex PCR reads, holding one entry per CDR3 protein. The sample lists about 120,000 distinct CDR3 sequences, 94% occurring once. The source material was CD4+ T cells from PBMCs. Receptors were obtained from a human donor in good health. The CDR3 runs from the conserved cysteine through the conserved F or W. The D gene is left open where the match is weak. Size values are once, few and many counts, or a class for expanded clones, and some rows have none.

size	J	V	D	DNA	CDR3
once	TRBJ1-1	TRBV2	.	TGTGCCAGCAGACTAGACGGGGGACGCACTGAAGCTTTCTTT	CASRLDGGRTEAFF
.	TRBJ1-5	TRBV12-3/TRBV12-4	TRBD1	TGTGCCAGCAGTTTAGGGACAGGCTATAGCAATCAGCCCCAGCATTTT	CASSLGTGYSNQPQHF
.	TRBJ1-1	TRBV12-3/TRBV12-4	.	TGTGCCAGCAGTTTTAACAGGAACACTGAAGCTTTCTTT	CASSFNRNTEAFF
.	TRBJ2-5	TRBV20-1	.	TGCAGTGCTAGAGATATCGAGACCCAGTACTTC	CSARDIETQYF
.	TRBJ2-5	TRBV7-6	.	TGTGCCAGCAGCACTCAACGGGGCATCCAAGAGACCCAGTACTTC	CASSTQRGIQETQYF
.	TRBJ2-5	TRBV7-9	TRBD1	TGTGCCAGCAGCGCCCGAACCACAGGGGGCGGGGAGACCCAGTACTTC	CASSARTTGGGETQYF
once	TRBJ2-5	TRBV5-1	.	TGCGCCAGCAGCTTGGCCCTAGGAGGCGAGACCCAGTACTTC	CASSLALGGETQYF
.	TRBJ2-1	TRBV30	.	TGTGCCTGGAGCCCTCTAGCGGAGCAGTTCTTC	CAWSPLAEQFF
.	TRBJ1-1	TRBV6-5	.	TGTGCCAGCAGTTATCGGATTGGCGCTGAAGCTTTCTTT	CASSYRIGAEAFF
.	TRBJ1-5	TRBV2	.	TGTGCCAGCAGTGCAAAGACGGGCACCACCGGGCCCCAGCATTTT	CASSAKTGTTGPQHF
.	TRBJ2-1	TRBV20-1	TRBD2	TGCAGTGCTAGAGATCACACTAGCGGGAGGCTCCTCAATGAGCAGTTCTTC	CSARDHTSGRLLNEQFF
.	TRBJ2-3	TRBV5-1	.	TGCGCCAGCAGCCGGTCCCCAGACACAGATACGCAGTATTTT	CASSRSPDTDTQYF
.	TRBJ1-6	TRBV7-9	.	TGTGCCAGCAGCTCTCAGGGGAGCTCCTATAATTCACCCCTCCACTTT	CASSSQGSSYNSPLHF
.	TRBJ2-3	TRBV7-2	.	TGTGCCAGCAGCCTCAGCGGCCATAGCACAGATACGCAGTATTTT	CASSLSGHSTDTQYF
.	TRBJ2-7	TRBV18	TRBD2	TGTGCCAGCTCAACTTATAGCGGGTACGAGCAGTACTTC	CASSTYSGYEQYF
.	TRBJ2-5	TRBV7-6	.	TGTGCCAGCAGCTTGGGTCTAGGGCAAGAGACCCAGTACTTC	CASSLGLGQETQYF
.	TRBJ2-7	TRBV29-1	.	TGCAGCGCTGGACAGAGCTCCTACGAGCAGTACTTC	CSAGQSSYEQYF
.	TRBJ2-1	TRBV6-5	TRBD2	TGTGCCAGCAGCAAAGTGGCGGGGGCCTACAATGAGCAGTTCTTC	CASSKVAGAYNEQFF
.	TRBJ2-1	TRBV18	TRBD2	TGTGCCAGCTCTACCACGAGGATAGCGGGGTACAATGAGCAGTTCTTC	CASSTTRIAGYNEQFF
.	TRBJ1-5	TRBV19	TRBD1	TGTGCCAGTAGTATATTCTGGACAGGGGCGCAGCATTTT	CASSIFWTGAQHF
.	TRBJ1-2	TRBV30	.	TGTGCCTGGAGTAGTAACTATGGCTACACCTTC	CAWSSNYGYTF
.	TRBJ1-5	TRBV19	.	TGTGCCAGTAGTAAAATCGTCGGCGGGGATGGGGGCGAGCCCCAGCATTTT	CASSKIVGGDGGEPQHF
once	TRBJ2-5	TRBV10-3	TRBD2	TGTGCCATCAGTGTAACGGCGGGAGGTGGAGAGACCCAGTACTTC	CAISVTAGGGETQYF
.	TRBJ1-6	TRBV7-9	.	TGTGCCAGCAGCTCCCCCCCGGGCCAAAGCTCCTATAATTCACCCCTCCACTTT	CASSSPPGQSSYNSPLHF
.	TRBJ2-7	TRBV4-2	TRBD1	TGTGCCAGCAGCCAAGGCGCAGGGGGAAACTACGAGCAGTACTTC	CASSQGAGGNYEQYF
once	TRBJ2-5	TRBV11-1	TRBD2	TGTGCCAGCAGCCCTTATAGCGGGAGGGCCGGCGAGACCCAGTACTTC	CASSPYSGRAGETQYF
.	TRBJ2-5	TRBV7-2	.	TGTGCCAGCAGCCCGTTTGTGATGGGGCAAGAGACCCAGTACTTC	CASSPFVMGQETQYF
once	TRBJ2-1	TRBV15	TRBD2	TGTGCCACCAGCGTCCCCCGGGGGGGAAGGCTATCCGGGAACAATGAGCAGTTCTTC	CATSVPRGGRLSGNNEQFF
.	TRBJ2-2	TRBV27	.	TGTGCCAGCAGTTCACGATTTTATGTGGGAGCCAACACCGGGGAGCTGTTTTTT	CASSSRFYVGANTGELFF
.	TRBJ2-1	TRBV5-1	TRBD2	TGCGCCAGCAGCCCAACGAGCGGGATGGGTTACAATGAGCAGTTCTTC	CASSPTSGMGYNEQFF
.	TRBJ2-7	TRBV4-3	.	TGCGCCAGCAGCCAAGTAGGAGGGATCCATTACGAGCAGTACTTC	CASSQVGGIHYEQYF